Given below is one T cell receptor (beta chain) in context. Its target is not known. This entry comes from a study of beta chain features in type 1 diabetes. Regarding the study as a whole: TCRB CDR3s from Type 1 diabetes patients were moderately but significantly shorter in all four CD4+ subsets. Researchers could not determine here whether HLA type influences TCRB rearrangement.

The whole isolated RNA underwent reverse transcription, so sequencing captured expressed TCRB transcripts. Assay: immunoSEQ multiplex PCR; the TCRdb copy retains only in-frame clones and omits some. The profile shows some 110,000 clones, roughly 15% of them singletons. The CDR3 consists of 12 residues. V was pared by 5 bases and J by 6 bases, with 9 bases between. The germline V gene encodes CDR1 SGHTA and CDR2 FQGNSA. This chain joins TRBV7-2 and TRBJ2-3, with D possibly being TRBD1 (5 bases). This receptor was identified in a man younger than 45 with type 1 diabetes. Sample: central memory CD4+ T cells from blood. CDR3 sequence reads: CASSLRQDTQYF. The CDR3 bases are TGTGCCAGCAGCCTGAGACAGGATACGCAGTATTTT.